This T cell receptor (beta chain) was documented in a study of T-cell reconstitution after alpha-beta-depleted transplantation in children. Study-level points and caveats: Some patients showed high day-60 TCRbeta diversity, which derived from surviving recipient T cells and thymic progenitors. The authors attributed T-cell counts and diversity one year after transplant mostly to newly produced T cells. There were reportedly several hundred expanded graft clones from which alpha-beta T cells came about two months after transplant.

Note on this clonotype: What it recognizes is unknown.

The germline V gene encodes CDR1 WNHNN and CDR2 SYGVQD (reference sequence). J was trimmed by 3 bases and V by 4 bases; bases with no gene match: 4. The CDR3 contains 14 residues. A library of TCRbeta sequences, prepared with unique molecular identifiers, was generated. TCRdb re-derived calls from the PCR reads in MiXCR, one entry per CDR3 protein. This table holds roughly 420,000 distinct CDR3 sequences, 16% found once. The sequence came from a boy in the first two years of life who had a stem cell transplant for Wiskott-Aldrich syndrome, so the T cells may come from the graft donor. The source material was PBMCs, mostly from graft donor cells, sampled 360 days after TCRalphabeta/CD19-depleted stem cell transplant. The chain uses TRBV10-1 and TRBJ2-7; the match to TRBD1 covers 9 bases. In DNA form, the CDR3 reads TGCGCCAGCAGTGCGGGACAGGGAGTCTACGAGCAGTACTTC. As protein: CASSAGQGVYEQYF.